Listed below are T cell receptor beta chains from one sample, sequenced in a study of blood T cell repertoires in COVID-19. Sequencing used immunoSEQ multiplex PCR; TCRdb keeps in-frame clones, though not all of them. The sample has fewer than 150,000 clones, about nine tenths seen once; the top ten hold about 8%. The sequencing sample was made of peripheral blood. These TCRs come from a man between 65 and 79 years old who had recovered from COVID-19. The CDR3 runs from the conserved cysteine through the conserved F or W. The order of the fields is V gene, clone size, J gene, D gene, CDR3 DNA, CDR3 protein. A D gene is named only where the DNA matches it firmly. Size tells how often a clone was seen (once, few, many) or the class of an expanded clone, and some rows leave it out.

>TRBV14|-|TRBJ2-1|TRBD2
TGTGCCACCTCTTTTTGGACGGGGGGACGCAATGAGCAGTTCTTC
CATSFWTGGRNEQFF
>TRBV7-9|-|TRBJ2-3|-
TGTGCCAGCAGCCAGTCAACAGGGAGAGGCACAGATACGCAGTATTTT
CASSQSTGRGTDTQYF
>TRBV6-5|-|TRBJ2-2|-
TGTGCCAGCAGATATTCGAGAAACACCGGGGAGCTGTTTTTT
CASRYSRNTGELFF
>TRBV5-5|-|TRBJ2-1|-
TGTGCCAGCAGCCTAGGACAGTCCAGCTCCTACAATGAGCAGTTCTTC
CASSLGQSSSYNEQFF
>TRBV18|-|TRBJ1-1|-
TGTGCCAGCTCACCCCTAAGTCAACCCACTGAAGCTTTCTTT
CASSPLSQPTEAFF
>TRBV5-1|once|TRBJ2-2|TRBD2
TGCGCCAGCAGCCCGCTGGCGGGAGGCCCGAACACCGGGGAGCTGTTTTTT
CASSPLAGGPNTGELFF
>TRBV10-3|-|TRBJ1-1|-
TGTGCCATCAGTGAGTCTAGGGAGACTGAAGCTTTCTTT
CAISESRETEAFF
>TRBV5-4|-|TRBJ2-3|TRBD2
TGTGCCAGCAGCGCCGGGACTACCCTACCCGATACGCAGTATTTT
CASSAGTTLPDTQYF
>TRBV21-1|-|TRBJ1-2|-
TGTGCCAGCAGTGCCATAAGAGGGGGCTTGTTGGGCTACACCTTC
CASSAIRGGLLGYTF
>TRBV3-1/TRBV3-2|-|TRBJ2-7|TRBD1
TGTGCCAGCAGCCCATCGACAGGGGGCTACGAGCAGTACTTC
CASSPSTGGYEQYF
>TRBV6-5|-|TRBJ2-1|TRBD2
TGTGCCAGCAGTCGCCCTAGCGGGAGCCCCAATGAGCAGTTCTTC
CASSRPSGSPNEQFF
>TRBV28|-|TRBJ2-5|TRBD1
TGTGCCAGCAGTTTCCCCTCGGGACAGGGTTCCGAGACCCAGTACTTC
CASSFPSGQGSETQYF
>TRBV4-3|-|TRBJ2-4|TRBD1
TGCGCCAGCAGCCAAGACCCGGGGACAGGGAAGTATATTCAGTACTTC
CASSQDPGTGKYIQYF
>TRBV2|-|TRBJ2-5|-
TGTGCCACCCTGATGAACCATATCCCCGGGGAGACCCAGTACTTC
CATLMNHIPGETQYF
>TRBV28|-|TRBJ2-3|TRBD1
TGTGCCAGCAGCCTTACCGGGACAGGGGCCACAGATACGCAGTATTTT
CASSLTGTGATDTQYF
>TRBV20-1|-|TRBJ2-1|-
TGCAGTGCTAGTTATGGCGGGAATCGCCCGGAGCAGTTCTTC
CSASYGGNRPEQFF
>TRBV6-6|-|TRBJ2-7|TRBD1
TGTGCCAGCAGCCTAGGACAGGGAGTCATCTACGAGCAGTACTTC
CASSLGQGVIYEQYF
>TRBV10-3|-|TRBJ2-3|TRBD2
TGTGCCATCAGTGAGTCTGAAGCGGGGGGGCCAGATACGCAGTATTTT
CAISESEAGGPDTQYF
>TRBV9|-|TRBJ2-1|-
TGTGCCAGCAGCGTAGCGTCCAGGGGCAATGAGCAGTTCTTC
CASSVASRGNEQFF
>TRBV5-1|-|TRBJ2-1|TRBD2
TGCGCCAGCAGCTTGATTTTGCTAGCGGGGGGGCTCTCTTACAATGAGCAGTTCTTC
CASSLILLAGGLSYNEQFF
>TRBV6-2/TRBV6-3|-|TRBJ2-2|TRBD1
TGTGCCAGCAGTTACTCCCGGGACAGAGCAAACACCGGGGAGCTGTTTTTT
CASSYSRDRANTGELFF
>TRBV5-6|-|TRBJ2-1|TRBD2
TGTGCCAGCAGCCCCGGGGGGGGCTATGAGCAGTTCTTC
CASSPGGGYEQFF